This T cell receptor (beta chain) is from a study of control samples from healthy donors and cancer patients. Method: immunoSEQ multiplex PCR; TCRdb's copy keeps in-frame clones and lacks some. This repertoire shows about 76,000 clones, around 90% found once; its top ten account for around a tenth. The CDR3 has 15 residues. The V end lost 6 bases, the J end lost 7 bases, and 19 bases lay between the germline ends. Germline V gives CDR1 SGHTA, CDR2 FQGNSA. The sequenced material came from PBMCs. This chain uses TRBV7-2 with TRBJ2-1; D is ambiguous. This TCR was recovered from a woman in her forties or fifties with colorectal cancer. CDR3 nucleotide sequence: TGTGCCAGCAGTAAGCGACCCGATCTTAGAAATGAGCAGTTCTTC. This gives the protein CASSKRPDLRNEQFF.